The 9 T cell receptor beta chains below come from one sample, sequenced in a study of cytomegalovirus exposure and HLA in healthy donors. Generated by immunoSEQ multiplex PCR, the TCRdb table keeps only in-frame clones and is missing some. Of approximately 110,000 clones in the sample, about 88% were seen once. The sample taken for sequencing was PBMCs. These receptors were obtained from a woman between 18 and 30 years old in good health and CMV-seropositive.

The rearrangement joins TRBV27 to TRBJ2-1; TRBD2 aligns across 11 bases. With V trimmed by 5 bases and J by 5 bases, 8 bases remained unmatched. Germline lookup yields CDR1 MNHEY and CDR2 SMNVEV (reference sequence). The CDR3 is made up of 16 amino acids. This CDR3 is CASSPSGGRIDNEQFF. The CDR3 DNA follows: TGTGCCAGCAGTCCTAGCGGGGGGCGGATAGACAATGAGCAGTTCTTC.

V gene TRBV7-6 combines with J gene TRBJ2-3; 9 nucleotides match TRBD2. The CDR3 spans 16 residues. Germline V gene sequence: CDR1 SGHVS, CDR2 FNYEAQ. V lost 5 bases and J lost 4; bases outside the gene matches: 10. In DNA form, the CDR3 reads TGTGCCAGCAGCCCAAGAAGTGGGACTAGCTCAGATACGCAGTATTTT. Protein sequence: CASSPRSGTSSDTQYF. Filled out from reference TRBV7-6 and TRBJ2-3, the complete variable domain reads GAGVSQSPRYKVTKRGQDVALRCDPISGHVSLYWYRQALGQGPEFLTYFNYEAQQDKSGLPNDRFSAERPEGSISTLTIQRTEQRDSAMYRCASSPRSGTSSDTQYFGPGTRLTVL.

The V call is TRBV6-6, the J call TRBJ1-2; 10 nucleotides line up with TRBD1. The CDR3 consists of 13 residues. Germline lookup yields CDR1 MNHNY and CDR2 SVGAGI (reference sequence). V lost 7 bases to trimming and J lost 8 bases; unmatched junction nucleotides: 7. The CDR3 sequence is CASKGQGMRGYTF. CDR3 sequence (DNA): TGTGCCAGCAAGGGACAGGGGATGAGAGGCTACACCTTC.

This clone was picked up one time. The gene calls are TRBV27 and TRBJ2-7, with 10 bases fitting TRBD1. J lost 6 bases, V lost 6 bases, and 14 bases had no gene match. Germline V gives CDR1 MNHEY, CDR2 SMNVEV (reference sequence). This CDR3 spans 16 amino acids. The CDR3 coding sequence is TGTGCCAGCAGCCCCCTTCCGGGACAGGGGACGGGCGAGCAGTACTTC. This sequence encodes CASSPLPGQGTGEQYF.

The chain carries TRBV5-1 and TRBJ1-2, with TRBD1 as a possible D gene (5 bases). Trimming stripped 0 bases from V and 8 bases from J, with 14 bases between. This CDR3 has 14 amino acids. Germline CDR1 and CDR2: SGHRS and YFSETQ. CDR3 amino acids: CASSLGQGSWGYTF. The CDR3 nucleotides read TGCGCCAGCAGCTTGGGGCAGGGATCATGGGGCTACACCTTC.

The chain carries TRBV11-3 and TRBJ1-1, with 10 bases identical to TRBD1. The length of the CDR3 is 15 residues. The germline V gene has CDR1 SGHNT and CDR2 YENEEA. Trimming cost V 4 bases and J 4 bases; bases outside gene matches: 6. The CDR3 protein is CASSSRQGATTEAFF. CDR3 DNA sequence: TGTGCCAGCAGCTCCCGACAGGGGGCGACCACTGAAGCTTTCTTT. The full variable domain, in which reference TRBV11-3 and TRBJ1-1 provide the parts outside the CDR3, is EAGVVQSPRYKIIEKKQPVAFWCNPISGHNTLYWYLQNLGQGPELLIRYENEEAVDDSQLPKDRFSAERLKGVDSTLKIQPAELGDSAVYLCASSSRQGATTEAFFGQGTRLTVV.

The chain has TRBV7-3 and TRBJ2-2; TRBD2 is a possible D gene (6 bases). The V gene's germline CDR1 is SGHTA and CDR2 FQGTGA. V dropped 8 bases and J dropped 3 bases, with 10 bases sitting between them. The length of the CDR3 is 13 residues. The CDR3 DNA follows: TGTGCCAGCGAGTCGGGGGACACCGGGGAGCTGTTTTTT. Protein sequence: CASESGDTGELFF. The variable domain in full, with the rest retrieved from reference TRBV7-3 and TRBJ2-2, is GAGVSQTPSNKVTEKGKYVELRCDPISGHTALYWYRQSLGQGPEFLIYFQGTGAADDSGLPNDRFFAVRPEGSVSTLKIQRTERGDSAVYLCASESGDTGELFFGEGSRLTVL.

The rearrangement links TRBV28 to TRBJ2-1; 10 nucleotides agree with TRBD1. Germline V gives CDR1 MDHEN, CDR2 SYDVKM. Trimming cost V 4 bases and J 5 bases; bases outside gene matches: 8. The CDR3 consists of 16 residues. The CDR3 loop is CASSSPTGQGNNEQFF. The CDR3, as DNA: TGTGCCAGCAGTTCCCCCACGGGACAGGGGAACAATGAGCAGTTCTTC.

This rearrangement joins TRBV28 to TRBJ2-7; D possibly corresponds to TRBD2 (6 bases). The CDR3 length is 16 residues. Per the germline V gene, CDR1 is MDHEN and CDR2 is SYDVKM. Trimming took off 4 bases at V and 3 bases at J, with 19 bases between the two ends. Here the CDR3 DNA reads TGTGCCAGCAGTTCTAGCTTTCGAGGGGAGGACTACGAGCAGTACTTC. Residues: CASSSSFRGEDYEQYF.